These T cell receptor beta chains were read from a single sample in a study of blood T cell repertoires in COVID-19. Measured with immunoSEQ multiplex PCR; TCRdb has only the in-frame clones, and not every one. Here the sample spans approximately 210,000 clones, about 87% being singletons. Material: peripheral blood. All receptors derive from a man between 65 and 85 years old with acute or convalescent COVID-19. The CDR3 runs from the conserved cysteine through the conserved F or W.

V gene: TRBV11-2
J gene: TRBJ1-1
CDR3 protein: CASSRTGGGTEAFF

V gene: TRBV28
J gene: TRBJ2-4
CDR3 protein: CASSLTEAKNIQYF

V gene: TRBV7-2
J gene: TRBJ2-1
CDR3 protein: CASSLDGLAGYYEQFF

V gene: TRBV5-4
J gene: TRBJ2-1
CDR3 protein: CASSLAIRTGSYNEQFF

V gene: TRBV4-3
J gene: TRBJ1-6
CDR3 protein: CASSQQTQTGSDSPLHF

V gene: TRBV4-1
J gene: TRBJ2-1
CDR3 protein: CASSQLAGVSSEQFF

V gene: TRBV5-1
J gene: TRBJ2-1
CDR3 protein: CASSLWGQGSNEQFF

V gene: TRBV11-3
J gene: TRBJ2-5
CDR3 protein: CASAANPQETQYF

V gene: TRBV18
J gene: TRBJ2-4
CDR3 protein: CTSSHSIAKNIQYF

V gene: TRBV14
J gene: TRBJ1-3
CDR3 protein: CASSGASSGNTIYF

V gene: TRBV19
J gene: TRBJ2-7
CDR3 protein: CASSTRRGDEQYF

V gene: TRBV27
J gene: TRBJ2-1
CDR3 protein: CASRLLAEAYNEQFF

V gene: TRBV6-5
J gene: TRBJ1-6
CDR3 protein: CASSLGGANSPLHF

V gene: TRBV19
J gene: TRBJ2-5
CDR3 protein: CASSIESGRGKTQYF

V gene: TRBV29-1
J gene: TRBJ1-1
CDR3 protein: CSARQGANTEAFF

V gene: TRBV5-1
J gene: TRBJ2-1
CDR3 protein: CASSLADGRARDNEQFF

V gene: TRBV19
J gene: TRBJ1-5
CDR3 protein: CATESAGGITPQHF

V gene: TRBV7-3
J gene: TRBJ1-6
CDR3 protein: CASSPRDRGRPLHF

V gene: TRBV30
J gene: TRBJ1-2
CDR3 protein: CAWDTKNYGYTF

V gene: TRBV2
J gene: TRBJ1-3
CDR3 protein: CARDQERSGNTIYF

V gene: TRBV19
J gene: TRBJ1-5
CDR3 protein: CASSTERYNQPQHF

V gene: TRBV19
J gene: TRBJ2-5
CDR3 protein: CASIPRDRVQETQYF

V gene: TRBV3-1/TRBV3-2
J gene: TRBJ1-2
CDR3 protein: CASSPQGAGGYTF

V gene: TRBV4-2
J gene: TRBJ2-2
CDR3 protein: CASSQVRQGSNTGELFF

V gene: TRBV7-9
J gene: TRBJ2-1
CDR3 protein: CASSSGLDNEQFF

V gene: TRBV7-8
J gene: TRBJ2-7
CDR3 protein: CASSLAGSGRAVDEQYF

V gene: TRBV10-3
J gene: TRBJ2-1
CDR3 protein: CAIRGQGALYNEQFF

V gene: TRBV3-1/TRBV3-2
J gene: TRBJ1-1
CDR3 protein: CASSLGDNTEAFF

V gene: TRBV28
J gene: TRBJ1-6
CDR3 protein: CASSLKGGRNSPLHF

V gene: TRBV9
J gene: TRBJ2-3
CDR3 protein: CASSETPGTVFWDTQYF

V gene: TRBV28
J gene: TRBJ2-2
CDR3 protein: CASKVAGVTGELFF

V gene: TRBV29-1
J gene: TRBJ2-7
CDR3 protein: CSATAGTGNYEQYF

V gene: TRBV6-5
J gene: TRBJ2-7
CDR3 protein: CASSLRQETYEQYF

V gene: TRBV3-1/TRBV3-2
J gene: TRBJ1-3
CDR3 protein: CASSQAYTSGNTIYF

V gene: TRBV13
J gene: TRBJ2-3
CDR3 protein: CASTSGGDPDTQYF

V gene: TRBV25-1
J gene: TRBJ1-4
CDR3 protein: CASSSGATNEKLFF

V gene: TRBV14
J gene: TRBJ2-5
CDR3 protein: CASSRLANQETQYF

V gene: TRBV6-6
J gene: TRBJ2-2
CDR3 protein: CASSPRPSSVYTGELFF

V gene: TRBV14
J gene: TRBJ1-3
CDR3 protein: CASSRQGGVSGNTIYF

V gene: TRBV4-3
J gene: TRBJ1-3
CDR3 protein: CASSQDDSSGNTIYF

V gene: TRBV19
J gene: TRBJ1-3
CDR3 protein: CASSPGVEGNTIYF

V gene: TRBV5-1
J gene: TRBJ1-3
CDR3 protein: CASSPDSGNTIYF

V gene: TRBV5-1
J gene: TRBJ1-1
CDR3 protein: CASSLDGDRGGVAFF

V gene: TRBV15
J gene: TRBJ2-1
CDR3 protein: CATSREPGQTYNEQFF

V gene: TRBV29-1
J gene: TRBJ1-3
CDR3 protein: CSVAWTGGNTIYF

V gene: TRBV3-1/TRBV3-2
J gene: TRBJ1-5
CDR3 protein: CASRGGGSGNQPQHF

V gene: TRBV6-6
J gene: TRBJ2-2
CDR3 protein: CASRSTGVGELFF

V gene: TRBV28
J gene: TRBJ2-2
CDR3 protein: CASTLGGAGELFF

V gene: TRBV6-5
J gene: TRBJ1-6
CDR3 protein: CASRTQQGKNSPLHF

V gene: TRBV29-1
J gene: TRBJ1-5
CDR3 protein: CSVGTGHSNQPQHF

V gene: TRBV7-2
J gene: TRBJ2-5
CDR3 protein: CASSLGGAEETQYF

V gene: TRBV5-1
J gene: TRBJ2-2
CDR3 protein: CASTRPPGRGTGELFF

V gene: TRBV12-3/TRBV12-4
J gene: TRBJ1-6
CDR3 protein: CASTPLPDSPLHF

V gene: TRBV2
J gene: TRBJ2-1
CDR3 protein: CASSPTGGFGGVF

V gene: TRBV9
J gene: TRBJ2-2
CDR3 protein: CASSKDGRETGELFF

V gene: TRBV4-1
J gene: TRBJ2-7
CDR3 protein: CASSPQTGINEQYF

V gene: TRBV9
J gene: TRBJ2-7
CDR3 protein: CASSVGERPYEQYF

V gene: TRBV6-5
J gene: TRBJ2-1
CDR3 protein: CASRGGLAGAGRFF